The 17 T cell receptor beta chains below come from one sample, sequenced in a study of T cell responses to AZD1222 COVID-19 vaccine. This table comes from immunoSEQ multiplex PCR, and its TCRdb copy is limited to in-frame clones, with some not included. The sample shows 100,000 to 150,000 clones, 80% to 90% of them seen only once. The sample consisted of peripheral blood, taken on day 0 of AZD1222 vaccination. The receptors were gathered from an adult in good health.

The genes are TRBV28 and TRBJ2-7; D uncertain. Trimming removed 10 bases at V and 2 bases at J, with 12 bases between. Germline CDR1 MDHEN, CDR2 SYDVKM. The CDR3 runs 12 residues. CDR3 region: CATSAQTYEQYF. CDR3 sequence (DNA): TGTGCCACTTCGGCCCAAACCTACGAGCAGTACTTC.

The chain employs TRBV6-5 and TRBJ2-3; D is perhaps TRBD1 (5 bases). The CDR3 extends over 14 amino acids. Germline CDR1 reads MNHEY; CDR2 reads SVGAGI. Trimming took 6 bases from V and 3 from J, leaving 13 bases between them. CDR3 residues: CASRSTRATDTQYF. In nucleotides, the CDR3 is TGTGCCAGCAGATCCACCAGGGCAACAGATACGCAGTATTTT.

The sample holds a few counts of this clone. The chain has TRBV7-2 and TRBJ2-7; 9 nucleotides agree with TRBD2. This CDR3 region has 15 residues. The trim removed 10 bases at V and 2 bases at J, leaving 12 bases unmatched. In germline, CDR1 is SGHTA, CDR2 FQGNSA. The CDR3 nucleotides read TGTGCCACCGCCCCGACTAGCGGAAAGGCCTACGAGCAGTACTTC. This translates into CATAPTSGKAYEQYF. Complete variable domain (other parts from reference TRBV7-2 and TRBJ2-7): GAGVSQSPSNKVTEKGKDVELRCDPISGHTALYWYRQSLGQGLEFLIYFQGNSAPDKSGLPSDRFSAERTGGSVSTLTIQRTQQEDSAVYLCATAPTSGKAYEQYFGPGTRLTVT.

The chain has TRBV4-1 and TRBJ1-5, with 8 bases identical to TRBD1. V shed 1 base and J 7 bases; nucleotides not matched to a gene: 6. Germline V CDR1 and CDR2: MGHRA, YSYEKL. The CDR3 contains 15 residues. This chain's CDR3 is CASSQAGQGGQPQHF. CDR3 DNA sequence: TGCGCCAGCAGCCAAGCTGGACAGGGAGGGCAGCCCCAGCATTTT.

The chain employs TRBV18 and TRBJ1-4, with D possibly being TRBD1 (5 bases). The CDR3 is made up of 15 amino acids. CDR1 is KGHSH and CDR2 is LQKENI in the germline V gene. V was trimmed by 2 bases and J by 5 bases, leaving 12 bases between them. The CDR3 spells CASSPKGYRNEKLFF. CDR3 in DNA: TGTGCCAGCTCACCAAAGGGGTACCGGAATGAAAAACTGTTTTTT.

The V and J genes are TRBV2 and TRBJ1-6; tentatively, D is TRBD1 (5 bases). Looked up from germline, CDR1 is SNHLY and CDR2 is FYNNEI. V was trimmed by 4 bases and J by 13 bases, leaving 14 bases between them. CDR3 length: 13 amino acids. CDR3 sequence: CASSVRGGYPLHF. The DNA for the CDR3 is TGTGCCAGCAGTGTTAGGGGAGGGTATCCCCTCCACTTT.

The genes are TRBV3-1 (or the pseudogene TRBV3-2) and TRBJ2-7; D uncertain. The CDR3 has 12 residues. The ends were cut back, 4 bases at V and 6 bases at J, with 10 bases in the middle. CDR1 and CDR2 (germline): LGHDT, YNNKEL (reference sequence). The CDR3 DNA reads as TGTGCCAGCAGCCTAAGGACCCGCGAGCAGTACTTC. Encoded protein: CASSLRTREQYF.

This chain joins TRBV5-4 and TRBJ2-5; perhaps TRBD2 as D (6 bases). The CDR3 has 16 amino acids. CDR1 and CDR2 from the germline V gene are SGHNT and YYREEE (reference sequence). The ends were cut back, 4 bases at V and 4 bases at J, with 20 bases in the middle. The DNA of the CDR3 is TGTGCCAGCAGCCTGGAGGGCGTCCGGCTTTTAGAGACCCAGTACTTC. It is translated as CASSLEGVRLLETQYF.

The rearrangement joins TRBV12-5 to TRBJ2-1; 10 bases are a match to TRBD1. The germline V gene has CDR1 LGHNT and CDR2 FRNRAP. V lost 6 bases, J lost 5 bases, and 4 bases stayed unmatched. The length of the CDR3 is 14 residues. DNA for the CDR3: TGTGCTAGTGGCCGGACAGGGGGAAACAATGAGCAGTTCTTC. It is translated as CASGRTGGNNEQFF.

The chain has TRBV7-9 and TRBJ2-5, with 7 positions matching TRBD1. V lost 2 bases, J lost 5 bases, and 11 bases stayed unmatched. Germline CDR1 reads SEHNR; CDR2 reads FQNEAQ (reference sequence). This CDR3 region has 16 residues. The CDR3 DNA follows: TGTGCCAGCAGCTTAACCACGACAGGGATAGGCGAGACCCAGTACTTC. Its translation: CASSLTTTGIGETQYF.

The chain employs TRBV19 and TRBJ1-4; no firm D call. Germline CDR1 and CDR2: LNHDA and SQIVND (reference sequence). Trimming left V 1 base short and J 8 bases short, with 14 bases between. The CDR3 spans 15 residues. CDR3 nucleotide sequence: TGTGCCAGTAGTATAGTTGGGCCCCGGAAAGAAAAACTGTTTTTT. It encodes CASSIVGPRKEKLFF.

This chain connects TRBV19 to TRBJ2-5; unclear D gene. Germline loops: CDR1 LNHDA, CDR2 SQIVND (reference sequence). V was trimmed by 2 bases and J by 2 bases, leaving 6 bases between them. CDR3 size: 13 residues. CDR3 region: CASSINRQETQYF. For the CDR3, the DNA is TGTGCCAGTAGTATAAACCGGCAAGAGACCCAGTACTTC.

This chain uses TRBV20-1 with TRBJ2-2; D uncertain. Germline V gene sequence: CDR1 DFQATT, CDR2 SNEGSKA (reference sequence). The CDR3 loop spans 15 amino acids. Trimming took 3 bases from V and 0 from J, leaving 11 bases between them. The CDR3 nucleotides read TGCAGTGCTAGTGTCGACAACACGAACACCGGGGAGCTGTTTTTT. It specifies CSASVDNTNTGELFF.

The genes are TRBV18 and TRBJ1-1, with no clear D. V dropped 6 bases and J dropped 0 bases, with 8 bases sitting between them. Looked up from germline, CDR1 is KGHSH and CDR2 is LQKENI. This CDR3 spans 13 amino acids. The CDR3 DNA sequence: TGTGCCAGCTCCCCCACTATGAACACTGAAGCTTTCTTT. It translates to CASSPTMNTEAFF.

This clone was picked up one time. CDR3 region: CASKGGTGGEQPQHF. The CDR3 DNA sequence: TGTGCCAGTAAGGGGGGGACAGGGGGCGAACAGCCCCAGCATTTT. The V and J genes are TRBV19 and TRBJ1-5; TRBD1 matches 12 bases. The junction had 8 bases not matched to a gene; V was cut back by 7 bases and J by 7 bases. This CDR3 is built from 15 residues. CDR1 is LNHDA and CDR2 is SQIVND in the germline V gene (reference sequence). Variable domain in full (rest from reference TRBV19 and TRBJ1-5): DGGITQSPKYLFRKEGQNVTLSCEQNLNHDAMYWYRQDPGQGLRLIYYSQIVNDFQKGDIAEGYSVSREKKESFPLTVTSAQKNPTAFYLCASKGGTGGEQPQHFGDGTRLSIL.

CDR3 sequence (DNA): TGTGCCACCAGCAGAGATGGTGCAACTAATGAAAAACTGTTTTTT. Its protein product is CATSRDGATNEKLFF. This chain links TRBV15 with TRBJ1-4; D is ambiguous. There are 15 residues in the CDR3. The germline gives CDR1 LNHNV, CDR2 YYDKDF (reference sequence). Trimming stripped 0 bases from V and 0 bases from J, with 5 bases between.

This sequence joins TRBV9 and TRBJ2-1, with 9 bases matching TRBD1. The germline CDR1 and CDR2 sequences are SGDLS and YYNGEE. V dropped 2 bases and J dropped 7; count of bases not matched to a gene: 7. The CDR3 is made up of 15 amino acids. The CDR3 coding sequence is TGTGCCAGCAGCGTGGGCCACAGGGGGCCGAATGAGCAGTTCTTC. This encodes CASSVGHRGPNEQFF.